Below, 10 T cell receptor beta chains from the same sample are listed, as sequenced in a study of T cells in Graves' hyperthyroidism and ophthalmopathy. The source material, RNA transcripts, was used to amplify TCR beta CDR3 regions. HTBI primers drove first-round RT-PCR of the TCR CDR3. TCRdb independently ran MiXCR on the multiplex PCR reads; one entry per CDR3 protein. This sample has around 600,000 distinct CDR3 sequences, with around 13% found just once. The specimen sequenced was blood. The receptors here all came from a woman in her forties or fifties with Graves' ophthalmopathy.

This clonotype was observed at least ten times. J is TRBJ2-3 and V is TRBV7-8, with 13 bases identical to TRBD2. Per germline, CDR1 SGHVS and CDR2 FQNEAQ. V lost 5 bases, J lost 3 bases, and 5 bases stayed unmatched. The CDR3 runs 16 residues. The CDR3 bases are TGTGCCAGCAGCCTCCGGACTAGCGGGAGAACAGATACGCAGTATTTT. Its protein is CASSLRTSGRTDTQYF.

Remarks on this clonotype: At one end the junction does not follow the germline gene, possibly because of a read error. The V gene is TRBV18, the J gene TRBJ2-3; 7 bases align to TRBD1. CDR1 KGHSH and CDR2 LQKENI come from the germline V gene. The CDR3 covers 16 residues. As DNA, the CDR3 is TGTGCCAGCTCACCAAGATTAGGGGGCTCCACAGGTACGCAGTATTTT. This codes for CASSPRLGGSTGTQYF.

The sample holds a few counts of this clonotype. The chain is built from TRBV6-1 and TRBJ2-1; 12 bases map to TRBD2. The CDR3 is 18 amino acids. Trimming at V came to 8 bases and at J to 5 bases, leaving 16 bases not matched to a gene. The germline CDR1 and CDR2 sequences are MNHNS and SASEGT. The DNA of the CDR3 is TGTGCCAGCTGTCGACAAGCACCTAGCGGGAGGGCAGACAATGAGCAGTTCTTC. Residues: CASCRQAPSGRADNEQFF.

This clonotype has at least ten counts. The rearrangement joins TRBV30 to TRBJ2-3, with D hard to call. The ends were cut back, 4 bases at V and 0 bases at J, with 17 bases in the middle. Germline V gene data show CDR1 as GTSNPN and CDR2 as SVGIG (reference sequence). There are 16 residues in the CDR3. Written as DNA, the CDR3 is TGTGCCTGGACCCCCGGACCCTACCCGAGCACAGATACGCAGTATTTT. This codes for CAWTPGPYPSTDTQYF.

The V gene is TRBV13, the J gene TRBJ2-1; 9 bases are shared with TRBD2. Trimming cost V 0 bases and J 7 bases; bases outside gene matches: 16. Germline loops: CDR1 PRHDT, CDR2 FYEKMQ (reference sequence). The CDR3 covers 19 residues. CDR3 in amino acids: CASSLGPGVGGRAGNEQFF. The CDR3 DNA is TGTGCCAGCAGCTTAGGGCCAGGGGTCGGCGGGAGGGCGGGGAATGAGCAGTTCTTC.

The chain joins TRBV28 to TRBJ1-5, with no clear D. Trimming pared 5 bases from V and 4 bases from J, leaving 21 bases between. Germline-derived CDR1 and CDR2 are MDHEN and SYDVKM. The CDR3 consists of 17 residues. DNA of the CDR3: TGTGCCAGCAGTCCCTCCGGACCGTCTATATGGAATCAGCCCCAGCATTTT. Its translation: CASSPSGPSIWNQPQHF.

This clonotype turned up a few times. V and J are TRBV4-1 and TRBJ2-7; 12 positions match TRBD2. This CDR3 is 15 amino acids long. The germline CDR1 and CDR2 sequences are MGHRA and YSYEKL. Trimming took 4 bases from V and 7 from J; bases not matched to a gene: 8. The CDR3 nucleotides are TGCGCCAGCAGCCTCAGGCTAGCGGGAGGGGGGGAGCAGTACTTC. It yields the protein CASSLRLAGGGEQYF.

This clonotype has a handful of counts. The J gene is TRBJ2-2, the V gene TRBV9; possible D gene TRBD1, 5 bases. In germline, CDR1 is SGDLS, CDR2 YYNGEE. The germline V and J ends were trimmed by 0 bases and 1 base, with 10 bases remaining between them. This CDR3 comprises 16 residues. DNA for the CDR3: TGTGCCAGCAGCGTAGGTTGGACACTGAACACCGGGGAGCTGTTTTTT. Translation gives CASSVGWTLNTGELFF.

This clonotype was seen ten or more times. J is TRBJ2-7 and V is TRBV2; TRBD1 agrees at 9 bases. There are 14 residues in the CDR3. Trimming cost V 5 bases and J 3 bases; bases outside gene matches: 5. Germline-derived CDR1 and CDR2 are SNHLY and FYNNEI. In nucleotides, the CDR3 is TGTGCCAGCAGTCCGGGACAGGGAATCTACGAGCAGTACTTC. Its protein is CASSPGQGIYEQYF.

This clonotype was detected many times. The chain has TRBV28 and TRBJ2-2, with 8 bases lining up with TRBD1. CDR1 is MDHEN, CDR2 SYDVKM, per germline. J was trimmed by 7 bases and V by 5 bases; bases with no gene match: 9. The CDR3 runs to 15 residues. CDR3 amino acids: CASSIPRGPVGELFF. In DNA form, the CDR3 reads TGTGCCAGCAGTATCCCCAGGGGGCCGGTCGGGGAGCTGTTTTTT.